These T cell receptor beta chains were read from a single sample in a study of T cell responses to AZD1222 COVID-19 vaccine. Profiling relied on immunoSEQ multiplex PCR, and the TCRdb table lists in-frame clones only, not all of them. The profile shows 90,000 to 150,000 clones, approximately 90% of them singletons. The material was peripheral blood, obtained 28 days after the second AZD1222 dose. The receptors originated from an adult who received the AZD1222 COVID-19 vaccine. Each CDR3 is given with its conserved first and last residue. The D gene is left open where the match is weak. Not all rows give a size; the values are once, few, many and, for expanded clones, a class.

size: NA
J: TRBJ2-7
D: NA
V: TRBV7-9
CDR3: CASSSDKSEQYF
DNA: TGTGCCAGCAGCTCAGATAAGAGTGAGCAGTACTTC

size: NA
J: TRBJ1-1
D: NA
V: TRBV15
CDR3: CATSRDPGAETEAFF
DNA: TGTGCCACCAGCAGAGATCCAGGGGCAGAGACTGAAGCTTTCTTT

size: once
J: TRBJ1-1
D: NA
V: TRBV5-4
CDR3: CASSPPQGRGTEAFF
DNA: TGTGCCAGCAGCCCTCCGCAGGGGAGGGGTACTGAAGCTTTCTTT

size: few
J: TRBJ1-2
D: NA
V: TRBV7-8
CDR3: CASSLSENYGYTF
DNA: TGTGCCAGCAGCTTATCGGAGAACTATGGCTACACCTTC

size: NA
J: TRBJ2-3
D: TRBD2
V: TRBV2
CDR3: CASSRTSAQYF
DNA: TGTGCCAGCAGTCGGACTAGCGCGCAGTATTTT

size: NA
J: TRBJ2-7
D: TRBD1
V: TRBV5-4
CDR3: CASSSDRGYEQYF
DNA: TGTGCCAGCAGCTCTGACAGGGGTTACGAGCAGTACTTC

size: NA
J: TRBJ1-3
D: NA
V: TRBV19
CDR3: CASSSESLLKFGGSGNTIYF
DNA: TGTGCCAGTAGTAGCGAAAGCCTACTCAAGTTCGGGGGCTCTGGAAACACCATATATTTT

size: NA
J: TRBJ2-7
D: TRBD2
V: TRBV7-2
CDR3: CASSLTASGLYEQYF
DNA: TGTGCCAGCAGCTTAACGGCTAGCGGGTTATACGAGCAGTACTTC

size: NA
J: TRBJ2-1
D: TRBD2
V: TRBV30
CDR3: CAWRPGGLGEQFF
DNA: TGTGCCTGGAGACCGGGAGGGCTGGGGGAGCAGTTCTTC

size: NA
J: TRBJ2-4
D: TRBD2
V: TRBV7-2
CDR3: CASSLGTSASQNIQYF
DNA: TGTGCCAGCAGCTTAGGGACTAGCGCTAGCCAAAACATTCAGTACTTC

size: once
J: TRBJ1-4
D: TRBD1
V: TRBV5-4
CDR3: CASSLRGTGGASEKLFF
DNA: TGTGCCAGCAGCTTGCGTGGGACAGGGGGAGCGAGTGAAAAACTGTTTTTT

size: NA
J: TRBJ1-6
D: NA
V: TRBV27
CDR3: CASSYSAQSPLHF
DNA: TGTGCCAGCAGTTATTCGGCTCAATCACCCCTCCACTTT

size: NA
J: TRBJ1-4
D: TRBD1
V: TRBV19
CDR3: CASSMTGLREKLFF
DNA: TGTGCCAGTAGTATGACAGGGCTTCGGGAAAAACTGTTTTTT

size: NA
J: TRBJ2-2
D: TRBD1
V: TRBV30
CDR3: CAWDRGLTGELFF
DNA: TGTGCCTGGGACAGGGGGTTGACCGGGGAGCTGTTTTTT

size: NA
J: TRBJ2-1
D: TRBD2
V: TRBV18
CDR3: CASSPPSTGGCQFF
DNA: TGTGCCAGCTCACCCCCAAGTACGGGAGGGTGTCAGTTCTTC

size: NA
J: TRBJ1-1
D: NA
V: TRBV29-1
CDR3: CSVEGGGTEAFF
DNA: TGCAGCGTTGAGGGGGGCGGGACTGAAGCTTTCTTT

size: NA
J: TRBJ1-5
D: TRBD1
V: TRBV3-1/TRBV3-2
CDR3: CASSPRQGANQPQHF
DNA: TGTGCCAGCAGCCCTAGACAGGGGGCTAATCAGCCCCAGCATTTT

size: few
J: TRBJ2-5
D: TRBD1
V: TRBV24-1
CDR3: CATSDDDRGKTQYF
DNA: TGTGCCACCAGTGATGACGACAGGGGAAAGACCCAGTACTTC

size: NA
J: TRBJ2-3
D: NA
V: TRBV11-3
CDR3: CASSTLSGTDTQYF
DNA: TGTGCCAGCAGCACCCTTAGCGGTACAGATACGCAGTATTTT

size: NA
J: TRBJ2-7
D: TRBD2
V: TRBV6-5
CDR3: CASSYSLATSYEQYF
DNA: TGTGCCAGCAGTTACTCACTAGCGACCTCCTACGAGCAGTACTTC

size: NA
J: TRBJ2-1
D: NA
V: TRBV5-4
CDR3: CASSLYGGGGEQFF
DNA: TGTGCCAGCAGCTTGTATGGGGGCGGGGGTGAGCAGTTCTTC

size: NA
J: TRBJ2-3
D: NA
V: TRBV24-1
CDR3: CATSTRRGSTDTQYF
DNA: TGTGCCACCAGTACCAGAAGGGGGTCAACAGATACGCAGTATTTT

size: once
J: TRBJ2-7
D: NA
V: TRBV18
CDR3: CASSPRFYEQYF
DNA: TGTGCCAGCTCACCCCGATTCTACGAGCAGTACTTC

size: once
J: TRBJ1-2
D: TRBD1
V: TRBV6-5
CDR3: CASSLQGANGYTF
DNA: TGTGCCAGCAGCCTACAGGGGGCCAATGGCTACACCTTC

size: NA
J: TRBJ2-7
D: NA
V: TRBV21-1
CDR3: CASSKGNRGKYEQYF
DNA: TGTGCCAGCAGCAAGGGTAACAGGGGGAAGTACGAGCAGTACTTC

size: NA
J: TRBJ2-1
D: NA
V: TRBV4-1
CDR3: CASSQGGLPAFF
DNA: TGCGCCAGCAGCCAAGGTGGACTACCGGCGTTCTTC

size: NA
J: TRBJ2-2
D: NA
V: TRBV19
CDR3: CASNKLVPTGELFF
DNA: TGTGCCAGTAATAAACTAGTACCCACCGGGGAGCTGTTTTTT

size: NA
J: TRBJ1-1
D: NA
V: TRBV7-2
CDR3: CASSLAGGLNTEAFF
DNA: TGTGCCAGCAGCTTAGCAGGGGGATTGAACACTGAAGCTTTCTTT

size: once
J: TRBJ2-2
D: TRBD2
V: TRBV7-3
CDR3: CASSLQAGLNTGELFF
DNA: TGTGCCAGCAGCTTACAAGCGGGGTTAAACACCGGGGAGCTGTTTTTT

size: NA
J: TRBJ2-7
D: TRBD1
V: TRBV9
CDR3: CASSPGTVGYEQYF
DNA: TGTGCCAGCAGCCCGGGGACAGTGGGGTACGAGCAGTACTTC

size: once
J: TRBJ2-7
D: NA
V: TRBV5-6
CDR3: CASSLESTGFEQYF
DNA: TGTGCCAGCAGCTTGGAATCAACAGGGTTCGAGCAGTACTTC

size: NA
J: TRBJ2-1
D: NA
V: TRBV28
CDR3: CASSLPRDGLTYNEQFF
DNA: TGTGCCAGCAGTTTACCTCGAGACGGACTAACCTACAATGAGCAGTTCTTC

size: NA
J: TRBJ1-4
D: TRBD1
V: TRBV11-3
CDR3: CASSMGQGAGEKLFF
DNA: TGTGCCAGCAGCATGGGACAGGGTGCAGGCGAAAAACTGTTTTTT

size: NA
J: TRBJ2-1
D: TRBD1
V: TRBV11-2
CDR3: CASSSGTGRFF
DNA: TGTGCCAGCAGCTCCGGGACAGGGCGGTTCTTC

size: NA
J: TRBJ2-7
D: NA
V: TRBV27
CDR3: CASRSYGSYEQYF
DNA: TGTGCCAGCAGGTCGTATGGGTCCTACGAGCAGTACTTC

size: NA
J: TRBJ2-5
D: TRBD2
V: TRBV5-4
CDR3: CASSPTTSGQETQYF
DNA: TGTGCCAGCAGCCCCACGACTAGCGGGCAAGAGACCCAGTACTTC

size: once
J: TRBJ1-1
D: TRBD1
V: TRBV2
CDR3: CASSVDRGNTEAFF
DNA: TGTGCCAGCAGTGTGGACAGGGGTAACACTGAAGCTTTCTTT

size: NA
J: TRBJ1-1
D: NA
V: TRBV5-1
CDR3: CASSLGRPSSRDTEAFF
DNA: TGCGCCAGCAGCTTGGGGAGACCATCAAGCAGGGACACTGAAGCTTTCTTT

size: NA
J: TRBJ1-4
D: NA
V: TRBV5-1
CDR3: CASSLVGGGGEKLFF
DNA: TGCGCCAGCAGCTTGGTTGGCGGGGGAGGAGAAAAACTGTTTTTT

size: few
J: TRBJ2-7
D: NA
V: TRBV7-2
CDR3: CASSNQGSYEQYF
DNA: TGTGCCAGCAGCAACCAAGGCTCCTACGAGCAGTACTTC

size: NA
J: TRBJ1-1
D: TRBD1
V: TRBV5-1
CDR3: CASSLPLTGDRGREAFF
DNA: TGCGCCAGCAGCTTGCCCCTGACCGGAGACAGGGGGCGCGAAGCTTTCTTT

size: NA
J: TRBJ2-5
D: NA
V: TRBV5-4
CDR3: CASSSAGKTETQYF
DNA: TGTGCCAGCAGTTCCGCCGGGAAGACAGAGACCCAGTACTTC

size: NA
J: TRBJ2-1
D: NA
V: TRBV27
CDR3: CASSFSAGEAGNEQFF
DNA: TGTGCCAGCAGTTTCTCTGCAGGGGAGGCCGGCAATGAGCAGTTCTTC

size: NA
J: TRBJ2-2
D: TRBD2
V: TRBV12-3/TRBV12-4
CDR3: CASSLNSGGELFF
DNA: TGTGCCAGCAGTTTAAATAGCGGGGGGGAGCTGTTTTTT

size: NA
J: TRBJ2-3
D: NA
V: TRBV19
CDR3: CASSIGFGTPGTQYF
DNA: TGTGCCAGTAGTATAGGTTTCGGGACGCCTGGGACGCAGTATTTT

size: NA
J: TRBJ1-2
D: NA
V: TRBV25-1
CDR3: CASSDQGTYGYTF
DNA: TGTGCCAGCAGTGACCAGGGGACCTATGGCTACACCTTC

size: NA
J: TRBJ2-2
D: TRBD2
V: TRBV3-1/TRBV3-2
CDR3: CASSQPGLAGGPTGELFF
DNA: TGTGCCAGCAGCCAACCGGGACTAGCGGGGGGGCCCACCGGGGAGCTGTTTTTT

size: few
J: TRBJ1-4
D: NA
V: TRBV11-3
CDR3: CASSSADPGPNEKLFF
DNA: TGTGCCAGCAGCTCCGCCGACCCCGGTCCTAATGAAAAACTGTTTTTT

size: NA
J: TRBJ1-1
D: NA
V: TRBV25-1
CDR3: CASSESPLSNTEAFF
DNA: TGTGCCAGCAGTGAATCCCCTCTCTCGAACACTGAAGCTTTCTTT

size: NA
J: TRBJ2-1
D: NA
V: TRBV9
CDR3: CASSVAGAGSNEQFF
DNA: TGTGCCAGCAGCGTAGCTGGGGCTGGTAGCAATGAGCAGTTCTTC